The 2 T cell receptor beta chains presented below share a single source sample, sequenced in a study of technical replicates of blood from a handful of donors. Clones were read by immunoSEQ multiplex PCR, and TCRdb kept only the in-frame ones, dropping some. This table has under 65,000 clones, around nine tenths appearing once. Sample: PBMCs. These receptors came from a human donor in good health. Some clones in this sample may be carry-over from other donors' samples.

This clone has only one observation. The V gene is TRBV5-1, the J gene TRBJ2-7, with 10 bases fitting TRBD1. The CDR3 covers 15 residues. Germline CDR1 reads SGHRS; CDR2 reads YFSETQ. V shed 1 base, J shed 5 bases, and the junction held 6 bases outside the gene matches. CDR3 DNA: TGCGCCAGCAGCTTGCCCAAGACAGGGGGCAACGAGCAGTACTTC. Its translation: CASSLPKTGGNEQYF.

CDR3 amino acids: CASSQDGDSRTIYF. The CDR3 bases are TGCGCCAGCAGCCAAGACGGTGACAGCCGGACCATATATTTT. This chain links TRBV4-3 with TRBJ1-3; perhaps TRBD1 as D (5 bases). Trimming took 0 bases from V and 10 from J, leaving 13 bases between them. Germline assignment: CDR1 LGHNA and CDR2 YSLEER. CDR3 length: 14 residues.